This is a list of T cell receptor beta chains from one sample in a study of T cell changes during pregnancy in multiple sclerosis. Repertoires were generated with immunoSEQ multiplex PCR, while TCRdb's copy carries only in-frame clones and drops some. The repertoire holds tens of thousands of clones, with about 91% as singletons. The specimen comprised CD8+ T cells from peripheral blood mononuclear cells, sampled before pregnancy. The receptor source for this set is a female donor with multiple sclerosis, enrolled in a pregnancy study. The CDR3 runs from the conserved cysteine through the conserved F or W. A D gene is named only where the DNA matches it firmly. Expanded clones get a size class; other rows say once, few or many, or leave the size out.

J	size	D	V	CDR3	DNA
TRBJ2-7	NA	TRBD2	TRBV28	CASSSRLAWEQYF	TGTGCCAGCAGCTCGAGACTAGCATGGGAGCAGTACTTC
TRBJ2-1	NA	NA	TRBV6-5	CASSNRDSGNEQFF	TGTGCCAGCAGTAACCGGGACTCAGGGAATGAGCAGTTCTTC
TRBJ2-1	NA	TRBD2	TRBV28	CASSFLLAGPSSYNEQFF	TGTGCCAGCAGTTTTCTACTAGCGGGCCCTAGCTCCTACAATGAGCAGTTCTTC
TRBJ1-1	NA	TRBD1	TRBV11-3	CASSLEGRDRGMNTEAFF	TGTGCCAGCAGCTTAGAAGGTAGGGACAGGGGAATGAACACTGAAGCTTTCTTT
TRBJ2-3	NA	TRBD2	TRBV5-4	CASSSGLAVDTQYF	TGTGCCAGCAGCTCCGGACTAGCAGTAGATACGCAGTATTTT
TRBJ1-2	few	TRBD1	TRBV7-4	CASSPRRGDRKNGYTF	TGTGCCAGCTCACCCCGGAGGGGGGACAGAAAAAATGGCTACACCTTC
TRBJ2-7	NA	TRBD2	TRBV13	CASSSGTSGSLNEQYF	TGTGCCAGCAGCTCCGGGACTAGCGGGTCTCTCAACGAGCAGTACTTC
TRBJ2-7	NA	TRBD1	TRBV10-3	CAISERTGYTSEQYF	TGTGCCATCAGTGAGAGGACAGGGTATACTTCCGAGCAGTACTTC
TRBJ1-5	once	TRBD1	TRBV5-6	CASSSTGGQPQHF	TGTGCCAGCAGCTCCACAGGGGGTCAGCCCCAGCATTTT
TRBJ2-7	NA	TRBD1	TRBV29-1	CSVTGQGVYEQYF	TGCAGCGTTACCGGACAGGGGGTCTACGAGCAGTACTTC
TRBJ2-2	NA	TRBD2	TRBV27	CASSQTSGSFPGELFF	TGTGCCAGCAGTCAAACTAGCGGGAGTTTCCCCGGGGAGCTGTTTTTT
TRBJ1-1	NA	TRBD1	TRBV7-9	CASSRGTGELAEAFF	TGTGCCAGCAGCCGAGGGACAGGGGAGTTGGCTGAAGCTTTCTTT
TRBJ2-7	NA	NA	TRBV19	CASSIDFRGEQYF	TGTGCCAGTAGTATAGATTTTCGCGGCGAGCAGTACTTC
TRBJ2-2	NA	NA	TRBV7-9	CASSSSLETGELFF	TGTGCCAGCAGCTCCTCACTAGAAACCGGGGAGCTGTTTTTT
TRBJ2-1	NA	NA	TRBV5-6	CASSLINRNNEQFF	TGTGCCAGCAGCTTAATCAACAGAAACAATGAGCAGTTCTTC
TRBJ1-1	NA	TRBD1	TRBV6-4	CASSDRGRLVNTEAFF	TGTGCCAGCAGTGACAGGGGGCGCTTGGTGAACACTGAAGCTTTCTTT
TRBJ2-1	NA	NA	TRBV7-2	CASSLGLSAYNEQFF	TGTGCCAGCAGCTTAGGGCTGTCCGCCTACAATGAGCAGTTCTTC
TRBJ2-7	NA	NA	TRBV9	CASSVSGSYEQYF	TGTGCCAGCAGCGTAAGCGGGTCCTACGAGCAGTACTTC
TRBJ2-3	once	TRBD2	TRBV10-3	CAISESWTSGTDTQYF	TGTGCCATCAGTGAGTCGTGGACTAGCGGCACAGATACGCAGTATTTT
TRBJ2-2	few	TRBD1	TRBV13	CASSQITGTGNTGELFF	TGTGCCAGCAGCCAGATAACCGGGACAGGGAACACCGGGGAGCTGTTTTTT
TRBJ1-1	NA	TRBD1	TRBV27	CASSARDRGRDTEAFF	TGTGCCAGCAGCGCTCGGGACAGGGGGCGTGACACTGAAGCTTTCTTT
TRBJ2-7	NA	NA	TRBV28	CATNLQGGEQYF	TGTGCCACCAATCTACAGGGTGGAGAGCAGTACTTC
TRBJ2-3	NA	TRBD1	TRBV7-8	CASSLASWGRGRTDTQYF	TGTGCCAGCAGCTTAGCTAGCTGGGGAAGGGGGCGAACAGATACGCAGTATTTT
TRBJ2-1	NA	TRBD2	TRBV28	CASSPAREVYNEQFF	TGTGCCAGCAGTCCTGCGCGGGAGGTCTACAATGAGCAGTTCTTC
TRBJ1-1	few	NA	TRBV2	CASPLSNTEAFF	TGTGCCAGCCCTTTATCGAACACTGAAGCTTTCTTT
TRBJ2-1	NA	NA	TRBV6-5	CASSYFLGRPNEQFF	TGTGCCAGCAGTTACTTCCTCGGGAGACCCAATGAGCAGTTCTTC
TRBJ1-2	NA	NA	TRBV7-2	CASSPTQGSYGYTF	TGTGCCAGCAGCCCAACACAGGGTTCCTATGGCTACACCTTC
TRBJ2-2	many	NA	TRBV7-6	CASSVLTGGGELFF	TGTGCCAGCAGCGTTCTCACCGGAGGCGGGGAGCTGTTTTTT
TRBJ2-1	NA	NA	TRBV7-3	CASSSAGSTTDEQFF	TGTGCCAGCAGCTCGGCCGGGAGTACTACAGATGAGCAGTTCTTC
TRBJ2-1	NA	TRBD2	TRBV27	CASSLPGGPTYNEQFF	TGTGCCAGCAGTTTGCCGGGGGGACCCACCTACAATGAGCAGTTCTTC